This paragraph reports one T cell receptor (beta chain). After removal of 5 bases from V and 0 bases from J, the junction contained 18 bases not matched to a gene. The germline gives CDR1 SGHTA, CDR2 FQGTGA. This CDR3 is 20 amino acids long. The data derive from a study of T cell changes during pregnancy in multiple sclerosis. TCRdb's table, derived via immunoSEQ multiplex PCR, lists solely in-frame clones and lacks some. The sample has approximately 93,000 clones; more than 85% are singletons. The sample was peripheral blood, taken in the first trimester of pregnancy. The V call is TRBV7-3, the J call TRBJ1-5; 8 nucleotides agree with TRBD1. The TCR originated in a female donor in good health, enrolled as a control in a pregnancy study. CDR3 loop: CASSSPFQGAAPYSNQPQHF. CDR3 DNA sequence: TGTGCCAGCAGCAGCCCGTTTCAGGGGGCCGCACCTTATAGCAATCAGCCCCAGCATTTT.